This TCR beta chain was captured by sequencing in a study of T cell responses to AZD1222 COVID-19 vaccine. Data came from immunoSEQ multiplex PCR; TCRdb stores just in-frame clones and leaves some out. This sample has around 91,000 clones, with more than 70% found just once. Study outcomes and limitations: Among the donors, most were white British and more were female, and clonal diversity was possibly underestimated. Elevations in Spike-specific TCR breadth and depth followed administration of two AZD1222 doses.

V gave up 5 bases and J gave up 0 bases; unmatched junction bases: 1. The CDR3 loop spans 13 amino acids. As for this clone: Antigen: not known.

This chain connects TRBV12-3 or TRBV12-4 to TRBJ2-7, with 7 bases lining up with TRBD1. This TCR came from an adult in good health. The material sequenced was peripheral blood, taken on day 0 of AZD1222 vaccination. CDR3 DNA: TGTGCCAGCAGTGGGGACAGCTCCTACGAGCAGTACTTC. Translating gives CASSGDSSYEQYF.